The 6 T cell receptor beta chains presented below share a single source sample, sequenced in a study of shared clonotypes between healthy human individuals. The method was immunoSEQ multiplex PCR; TCRdb's version includes in-frame clones alone and lacks a portion of them. The sample gives about 680,000 clones, around 73% of which show up once; around 1.8% is in the top ten. Sequencing input: memory CD4+ T cells sorted from blood. As to subset: CD45RA-negative fraction. Receptors were obtained from a woman younger than 45 in good health.

For the CDR3, the DNA is TGCGCCAGCAGCCTCTGGACTAGCGGAGCCTACAATGAGCAGTTCTTC. It encodes CASSLWTSGAYNEQFF. The chain links TRBV5-1 to TRBJ2-1; the match to TRBD2 covers 10 bases. Trimming cost V 4 bases and J 2 bases; bases outside gene matches: 6. The CDR3 runs to 16 residues. Germline CDR1 reads SGHRS; CDR2 reads YFSETQ.

A few counts support this clone. J is TRBJ1-2 and V is TRBV20-1, with no clear D. The CDR3 length is 11 residues. CDR1 and CDR2 (germline): DFQATT, SNEGSKA (reference sequence). The V and J ends lost 7 bases and 8 bases respectively, with 14 bases between them. CDR3 DNA sequence: TGCAGTGTTGCGGGAATAGGCGGCTACACCTTC. It specifies CSVAGIGGYTF.

The chain has TRBV11-2 and TRBJ2-5, with D perhaps matching TRBD1 (5 bases). The J call is doubtful: the DNA matches TRBJ2-7 better. Per germline, CDR1 SGHAT and CDR2 FQNNGV. The CDR3 is made up of 15 amino acids. The CDR3 DNA is TGTGCCAGCAGCCCAAGGGGTCCCTACTCCTACGAGCAGTACTTC. Protein: CASSPRGPYSYEQYF.

V is TRBV5-1 and J is TRBJ1-4; D unresolved. Trimming cost V 4 bases and J 0 bases, with 7 bases left between them. Germline assignment: CDR1 SGHRS and CDR2 YFSETQ. The length of the CDR3 is 14 residues. In DNA form, the CDR3 reads TGCGCCAGCAGCCCTAGCGCAACTAATGAAAAACTGTTTTTT. Translated: CASSPSATNEKLFF.

DNA of the CDR3: TGCGCCAGCAGCCCGGGGACAGGGGACTCACCCCTCCACTTT. The encoded protein is CASSPGTGDSPLHF. The V and J genes are TRBV5-1 and TRBJ1-6; 10 bases agree with TRBD1. There are 14 residues in the CDR3. Looked up from germline, CDR1 is SGHRS and CDR2 is YFSETQ. J was trimmed by 10 bases and V by 4 bases; bases with no gene match: 5.

The chain combines TRBV5-4 with TRBJ2-3; a weak D match, TRBD1 (5 bases). Germline assignment: CDR1 SGHNT and CDR2 YYREEE (reference sequence). CDR3 length: 14 residues. V lost 3 bases and J lost 2, with 10 bases in between. The CDR3 DNA is TGTGCCAGCAGCTCGGACACAAACACAGATACGCAGTATTTT. Residues: CASSSDTNTDTQYF.